Described below is a single TCR beta chain sequence and its context. The target of this receptor is not known. Base-call qualities are not available, and no considerably larger clone is one nucleotide away. Using the deep immunoSEQ assay, multiplex PCR amplified TCR CDR3 regions from genomic DNA. Extracted genomic DNA from each cell subset was distributed evenly across all wells of several immunoSEQ 96-well plates, and each plate was treated as a replicate. Each replicate PCR for sorted subsets received roughly 0.2 ug genomic DNA, equal to about 30,000 T cell genomes. Purified libraries were quantified with a Qubit 3.0 fluorometer, sized on a Bioanalyzer 2100, and re-quantified with the KAPA Library Quantification kit. A separate single-read 150-cycle Illumina NextSeq 550 flow cell was used to sequence each immunoSEQ 96-well plate. As for the original processing: Because only junctional sequences without quality scores were contained in the immunoSEQ output, filtering matching that applied to full-length reads could not be performed. Sequences were annotated with PyIR, a Python wrapper for IgBLAST v1.9, using IMGT germline references to assign V/J genes and CDR3. Reads were filtered out if the reads had weak V/J assignments (E-value above 1e-6), no CDR3, stop codons, out-of-frame junctions, or ambiguous translated residues. A V3J clonotype was defined by an identical inferred V gene, J gene, and CDR3 amino acid sequence. The percentage overlap between two repertoires was calculated by dividing the number of shared unique clonotypes by the size of the smaller repertoire. Three approaches were used to assess repertoire richness: RTK rarefaction, the Chao1 estimator, and Recon v2.1 estimates of unobserved clonotypes. For all TCRbeta clonotypes obtained by the gDNA method from a handful of donors, generation probabilities were computed with OLGA. TCRdb's version of the immuneACCESS table is confined to in-frame rearrangements and falls short of the full clone set. An unresolved V gene accounts for under half of the shortfall where checked; the remainder is of unknown origin. V and J calls and clone size are as listed in that table; D and trimming were resolved from the DNA. Recorded for this sample are some 2 million clones; 85% to 95% of them occurred a single time. 1% to 1.5% of the sample lies in the top ten.

CD8 naive samples were obtained by positive selection for CCR7 among CD45RO-negative cells, yielding a CD45RA+CCR7+ population from which TemRA cells were excluded. The donors were healthy, HIV-negative adults who had no recently reported acute infections or vaccinations. Only Caucasian adults living in Nashville, Tennessee, USA were represented among the donors. Blood was collected by leukapheresis, and PBMCs were isolated by Ficoll-Histopaque density gradient centrifugation and then cryopreserved in liquid nitrogen vapor phase. Analytical flow cytometry was used to check the purity and quantity of each magnetically sorted T cell population. Genomic DNA was isolated from each sorted fraction and quantified by UV absorbance on a Nanodrop 2000c. At the junction V is shortened by 7 bases and J by 5 bases; bases outside the gene matches: 9. Including cysteine and phenylalanine, the CDR3 has 16 amino acids. Solely the CDR3 DNA is kept, with 48 bases framed from the first base. CDR1 SNHLY and CDR2 FYNNEI are derived from the germline V gene.

The data derive from a study of shared clonotypes between healthy human individuals (dated by TCRdb to about 2020). A note on the overall study: Two women and a few men aged 18 to 49 years were included in the cohort. For each donor, CD4 naive and CD4 memory were each given three plates, CD8 naive was given two plates, and CD8 memory was given one plate. The study deeply sequenced blood TCR repertoires of about 5 healthy adults to estimate repertoire size and the extent of clonotype sharing between individuals. To increase sequencing depth and limit assay-specific biases, TCR repertoire library preparation and sequencing were carried out by different laboratories using diverse techniques. Between about 0.8 and 9 billion PBMCs per donor were obtained by leukapheresis. Points the paper makes about the study in general: Higher generation probabilities were observed for clonotypes shared by all four sorted-subset donors than for non-shared clonotypes. Rarefaction of sorted-subset datasets indicated incomplete sequencing despite the large sequencing depth. The small number of donors limited the genetic and exposure-history diversity represented. Larger estimated clonotype richness was generally found for naive subsets than for memory subsets. Sharing across several donors was observed for roughly 5.4% of naive CD4, 3% to 3.5% of naive CD8, over 2% of memory CD4, and about 0.39% of memory CD8 clonotypes. Pairwise subsampling indicated that sequencing depth was expected to affect the degree of clonotype sharing among donors. Sampling was limited to blood, and TCR repertoires in tissue likely differ from TCR repertoires in blood.

The sample taken for sequencing was naive CD8+ T cells sorted from blood. According to the study, the label for this sample's cell subset or site signals: CD45RA+CCR7+. The chain is encoded by TRBV2 joined to TRBJ2-5; TRBD2 matches 14 bases in the middle. The clonotype originates from a man aged 18-30 years in good health. The sequenced DNA: TGTGCCAGCAATCGACTAGCGGGAGGGATAGGGGAGACCCAGTACTTC. It encodes CASNRLAGGIGETQYF.